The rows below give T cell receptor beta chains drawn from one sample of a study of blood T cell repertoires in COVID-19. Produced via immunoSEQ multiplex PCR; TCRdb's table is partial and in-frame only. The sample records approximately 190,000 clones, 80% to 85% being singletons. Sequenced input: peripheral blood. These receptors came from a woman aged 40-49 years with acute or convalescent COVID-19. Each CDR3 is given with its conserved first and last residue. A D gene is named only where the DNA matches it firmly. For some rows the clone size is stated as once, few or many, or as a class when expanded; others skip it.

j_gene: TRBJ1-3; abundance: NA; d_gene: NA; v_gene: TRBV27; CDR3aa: CASSGGGFGGNTIYF; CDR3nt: TGTGCCAGCAGCGGGGGGGGTTTTGGAGGAAACACCATATATTTT
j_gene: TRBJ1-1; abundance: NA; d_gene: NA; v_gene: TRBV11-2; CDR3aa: CASSPRTEAFF; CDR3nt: TGTGCCAGCAGCCCCCGGACAGAAGCTTTCTTT
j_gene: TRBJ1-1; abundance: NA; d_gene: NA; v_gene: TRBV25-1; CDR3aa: CASSLGDEAFF; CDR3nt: TGTGCCAGCAGCCTCGGGGATGAAGCTTTCTTT
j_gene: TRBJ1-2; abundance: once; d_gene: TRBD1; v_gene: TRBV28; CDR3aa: CASTAYPNRDSQANYGYTF; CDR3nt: TGTGCCAGCACGGCTTACCCTAACCGGGACAGCCAAGCTAACTATGGCTACACCTTC
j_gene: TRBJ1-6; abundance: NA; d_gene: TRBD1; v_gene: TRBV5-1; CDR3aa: CASARDGTGNSPLHF; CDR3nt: TGCGCCAGCGCTCGTGACGGGACAGGGAATTCACCCCTCCACTTT
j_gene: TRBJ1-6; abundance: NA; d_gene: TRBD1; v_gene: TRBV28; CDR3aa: CASSLIQGGSPLHF; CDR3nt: TGTGCCAGCAGTTTAATCCAGGGGGGATCACCCCTCCACTTT
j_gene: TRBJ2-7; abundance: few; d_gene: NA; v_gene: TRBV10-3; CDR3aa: CAISESGGIRSEQYF; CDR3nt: TGTGCCATCAGTGAGTCGGGGGGAATTCGCTCCGAGCAGTACTTC
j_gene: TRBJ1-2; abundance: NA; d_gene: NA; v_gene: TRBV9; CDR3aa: CASSLRGYGYTF; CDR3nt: TGTGCCAGCAGCCTCAGGGGTTATGGCTACACCTTC
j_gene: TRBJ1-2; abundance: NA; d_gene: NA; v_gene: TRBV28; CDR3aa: CASSPQGYGYTF; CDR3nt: TGTGCCAGCAGTCCACAGGGCTATGGCTACACCTTC
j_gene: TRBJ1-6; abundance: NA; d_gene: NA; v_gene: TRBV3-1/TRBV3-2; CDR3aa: CASSQSGTPLHF; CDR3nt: TGTGCCAGCAGCCAAAGTGGCACGCCCCTCCACTTT
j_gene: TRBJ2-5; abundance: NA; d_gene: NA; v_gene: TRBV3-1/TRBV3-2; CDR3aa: CASSQVVNRLDF; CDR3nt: TGTGCCAGCAGCCAAGTGGTTAACAGATTGGACTTC
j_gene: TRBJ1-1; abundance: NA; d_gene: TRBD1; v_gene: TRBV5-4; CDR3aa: CASSSGQQNTEAFF; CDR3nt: TGTGCCAGCAGCTCGGGACAGCAGAACACTGAAGCTTTCTTT
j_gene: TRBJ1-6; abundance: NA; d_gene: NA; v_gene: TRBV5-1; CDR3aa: CASRSGDSPLHF; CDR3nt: TGCGCCAGCAGATCAGGGGACTCACCCCTCCACTTT
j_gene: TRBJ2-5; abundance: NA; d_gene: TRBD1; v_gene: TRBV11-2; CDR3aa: CASSLVGGQGETQYF; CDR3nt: TGTGCCAGCAGCTTAGTTGGGGGACAGGGAGAGACCCAGTACTTC
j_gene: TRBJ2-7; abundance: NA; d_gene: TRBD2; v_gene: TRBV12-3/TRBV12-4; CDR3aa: CASSLGLANEQYF; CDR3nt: TGTGCCAGCAGTTTAGGACTAGCCAACGAGCAGTACTTC
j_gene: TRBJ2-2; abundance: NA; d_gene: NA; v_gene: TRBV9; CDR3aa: CASSLGALTGELFF; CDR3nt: TGTGCCAGCAGCTTAGGGGCGCTCACCGGGGAGCTGTTTTTT
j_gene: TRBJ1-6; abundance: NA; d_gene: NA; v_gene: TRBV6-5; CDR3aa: CASRGGVSSPLHF; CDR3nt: TGTGCCAGCAGGGGGGGGGTCAGTTCACCCCTCCACTTT
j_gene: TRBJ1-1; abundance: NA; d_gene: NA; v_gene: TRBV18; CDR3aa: CASSPDSMNTEAFF; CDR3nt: TGTGCCAGCTCACCGGACAGCATGAACACTGAAGCTTTCTTT
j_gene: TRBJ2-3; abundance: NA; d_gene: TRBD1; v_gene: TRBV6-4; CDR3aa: CASKEQGGTDTQYF; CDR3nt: TGTGCCAGCAAGGAGCAGGGGGGCACAGATACGCAGTATTTT
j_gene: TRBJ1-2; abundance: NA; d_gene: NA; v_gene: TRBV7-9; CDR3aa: CASSLPSTGLYGYTF; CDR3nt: TGTGCCAGCAGCTTACCCTCGACAGGCCTCTATGGCTACACCTTC
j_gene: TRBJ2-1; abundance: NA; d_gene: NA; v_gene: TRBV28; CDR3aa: CASSPRVTKSHNEQFF; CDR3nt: TGTGCCAGCAGCCCCCGGGTTACAAAATCCCACAATGAGCAGTTCTTC
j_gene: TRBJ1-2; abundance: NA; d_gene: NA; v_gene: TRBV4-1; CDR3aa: CASSQDLGGYGYTF; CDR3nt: TGCGCCAGCAGCCAAGATCTAGGGGGCTATGGCTACACCTTC
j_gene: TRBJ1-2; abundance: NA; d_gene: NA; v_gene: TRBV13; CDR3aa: CASSSFVNYGYTF; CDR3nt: TGTGCCAGCAGCTCCTTCGTCAACTATGGCTACACCTTC
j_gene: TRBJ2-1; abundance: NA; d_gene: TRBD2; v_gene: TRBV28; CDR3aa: CASITRGGRGPYNEQFF; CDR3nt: TGTGCCAGCATCACCCGGGGGGGGAGGGGCCCCTACAATGAGCAGTTCTTC
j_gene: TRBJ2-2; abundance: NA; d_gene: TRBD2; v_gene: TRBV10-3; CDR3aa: CAISGTPSGNTGELFF; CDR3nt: TGTGCCATCTCCGGTACTCCTAGCGGGAACACCGGGGAGCTGTTTTTT
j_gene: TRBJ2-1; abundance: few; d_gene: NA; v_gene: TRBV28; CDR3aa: CASSLATIPHEQFF; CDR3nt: TGTGCCAGCAGTTTAGCGACAATTCCGCATGAGCAGTTCTTC
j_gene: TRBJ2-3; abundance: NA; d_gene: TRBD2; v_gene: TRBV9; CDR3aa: CASSGWTSGRNPQYF; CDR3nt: TGTGCCAGCAGCGGATGGACTAGCGGGAGGAATCCGCAGTATTTT
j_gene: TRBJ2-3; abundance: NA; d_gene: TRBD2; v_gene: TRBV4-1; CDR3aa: CASSQDVASGRRDTQYF; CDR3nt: TGCGCCAGCAGCCAAGATGTGGCTAGCGGGAGACGGGATACGCAGTATTTT
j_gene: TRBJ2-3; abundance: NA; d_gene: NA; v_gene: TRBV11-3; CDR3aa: CASSLNSGTDTQYF; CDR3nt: TGTGCCAGCAGCCTAAATAGCGGCACAGATACGCAGTATTTT
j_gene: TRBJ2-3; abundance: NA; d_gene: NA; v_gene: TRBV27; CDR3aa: CASRKGRGVTHKPKSTDTQYF; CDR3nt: TGTGCCAGCAGGAAGGGCCGGGGAGTCACCCACAAACCTAAATCAACAGATACGCAGTATTTT
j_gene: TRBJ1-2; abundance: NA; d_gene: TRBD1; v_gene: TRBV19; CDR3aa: CASSVGQGLILDGYTF; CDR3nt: TGTGCCAGTAGTGTAGGACAGGGTCTCATCCTGGATGGCTACACCTTC
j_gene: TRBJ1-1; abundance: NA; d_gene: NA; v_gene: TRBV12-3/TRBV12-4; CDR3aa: CASSFSNTEAFF; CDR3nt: TGTGCCAGCAGTTTCTCGAACACTGAAGCTTTCTTT
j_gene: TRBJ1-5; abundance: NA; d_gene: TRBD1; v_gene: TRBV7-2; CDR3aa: CASSPGTGYYQPQHF; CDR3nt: TGTGCCAGCAGCCCCGGGACAGGCTACTATCAGCCCCAGCATTTT
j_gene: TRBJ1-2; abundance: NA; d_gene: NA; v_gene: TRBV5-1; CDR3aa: CASSFYRGEGYTF; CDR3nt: TGCGCCAGCAGCTTTTATCGGGGAGAAGGCTACACCTTC
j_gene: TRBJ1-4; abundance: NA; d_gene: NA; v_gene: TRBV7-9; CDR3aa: CASSLFEDEKLFF; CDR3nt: TGTGCCAGCAGCTTATTTGAGGATGAAAAACTGTTTTTT
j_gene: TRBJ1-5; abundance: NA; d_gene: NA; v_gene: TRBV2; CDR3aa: CASSEINSNQPQHF; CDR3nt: TGTGCCAGCAGTGAAATAAATAGCAATCAGCCCCAGCATTTT
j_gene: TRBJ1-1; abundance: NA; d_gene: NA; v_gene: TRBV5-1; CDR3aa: CASSAATGNTEAFF; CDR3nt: TGCGCCAGCAGCGCGGCGACGGGGAACACTGAAGCTTTCTTT
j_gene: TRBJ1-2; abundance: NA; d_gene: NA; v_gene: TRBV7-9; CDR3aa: CASRYDRTNYGYTF; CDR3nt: TGTGCCAGCAGGTACGACAGAACCAACTATGGCTACACCTTC
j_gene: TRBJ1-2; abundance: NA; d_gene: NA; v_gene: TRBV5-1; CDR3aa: CASSLGRGGNYGYTF; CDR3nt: TGCGCCAGCAGCTTGGGGAGGGGAGGGAACTATGGCTACACCTTC
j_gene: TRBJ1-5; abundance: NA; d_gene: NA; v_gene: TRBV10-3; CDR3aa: CAIQQGDQPQHF; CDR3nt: TGTGCCATCCAGCAGGGCGATCAGCCCCAGCATTTT